This T cell receptor beta chain was recovered during a study of identical twins (dated by TCRdb to 2016 to 2018). Study-wide context: To test whether fetal clonotypes persist, the study used deep sequencing on TCR alpha and beta repertoires from monozygotic twins, unrelated adults of various ages, and cord blood. To rule out contamination, replicate twin experiments were performed at different times with different library preparation protocols.

Only healthy Caucasian donors were included. Library method: 5' RACE. TCRdb shows the sequencer as Illumina HiSeq 2000. A universal primer binding site was introduced by template switching, and a unique molecular identifier was present in the final cDNA, enabling accurate counting of TCR cDNA molecules. Specific primers in the conserved constant-segment region were used to synthesize first-strand cDNA for TCR alpha and beta chains. To control for contamination, each cDNA library was double barcoded with a SMART-Mk sample barcode plus Illumina barcodes. TruSeq adapter sequences and Illumina sample barcodes were added in two successive PCR steps. The TCR alpha and beta cDNA libraries were sequenced on the Illumina HiSeq platform using custom primers. The authors' pipeline ran thus. Unique molecular identifiers were extracted from raw reads with MiGEC, and CDR3 positions were determined with MiXCR. For each individual, recombination models were inferred using an EM algorithm with the repgenHMM and IGoR tools. Shared clonotype analysis was performed with the tcR package in R, normalizing sharing by the product of cloneset sizes. Out-of-frame nonproductive sequences were analyzed to study raw recombination free of thymic and clonal selection effects. TCRdb took the public reads, trimmed them with fastp at Q25, ran MiXCR for clone calling and kept in-frame beta chains. Identical CDR3 proteins give one entry, which carries the most common genes and DNA. The V and J calls were not made by the authors but by TCRdb's processing. For this sample the table gives more than 1.5 million distinct CDR3 sequences, of which around a third were detected only once. About 0.27% of the sample is taken by the ten largest.

Study-wide findings and limitations: Abundant cord blood beta clonotypes carried fewer insertions; young adult naive repertoires showed a weaker similar trend, while memory repertoires showed none. Invariant T cells such as MAIT and iNKT could partly confound zero-insertion analyses, though diverse VJ usage argued against this for most clonotypes. Excess twin sharing in beta out-of-frame sequences was weaker because fewer shared sequences lowered the signal-to-noise ratio. In monozygotic twins, recombination models systematically underestimated out-of-frame TCR alpha sharing, but the models matched the sharing seen between unrelated individuals. Compared with coincidental sharing between unrelated individuals, out-of-frame TCR alpha sequences shared between twins showed an excess of sequences with low generation probability. Because the same donors could not be followed over many years, the conclusions depended on cross-sectional statistical analysis.

This clonotype was seen a few times. There is no known antigen for this receptor. No base qualities exist here, and no much larger clone lies one base off it. The CDR3 has 14 amino acids, counting the end cysteine and phenylalanine. The DNA shown is the 42-base CDR3, in frame from base 1. V lost 5 bases and J lost 3 bases; the stretch between them is 8 bases long. Taken from the germline V gene, the CDR1 and CDR2 loops are SGHAT and FQNNGV. This TCR was sampled from a newborn girl in good health. In this chain, TRBV11-2 is recombined with TRBJ1-6, with no D gene named confidently. The sample consisted of cord blood. CDR3 sequence: CASSRQFYNSPLHF. The sequence in DNA is TGTGCCAGCAGCCGTCAGTTCTATAATTCACCCCTCCACTTT.